Following are 25 T cell receptor beta chains from one sample sequenced in a study of T cells in women clearing cervical HPV infection. Using immunoSEQ multiplex PCR, the repertoire was profiled, and TCRdb retains in-frame clones only, with some absent. The data include 30,000 to 45,000 clones; the top ten clones carry 3.5% to 4.5%. The specimen was blood buffy coat. These receptors all come from a woman between 18 and 70 years old with a cervical HPV16 infection that either progressed to CIN3+ or cleared (not recorded which).

Note on this clone: The CDR3 goes on 3 residues after the read ends, and that part is filled in from the germline J gene. The chain employs TRBV20-1 and TRBJ2-5; TRBD1 is a possible D gene (6 bases). CDR1 is DFQATT and CDR2 is SNEGSKA in the germline V gene (reference sequence). This CDR3 has 16 residues. Trimming cost V 1 base and J 1 base, with 16 bases left between them. CDR3 residues: CSARANRERGQETQYF. The CDR3 DNA, read in part, is TGCAGTGCTAGAGCCAACAGGGAAAGAGGCCAAGAGACC.

In regard to this clone: Read coverage stops 3 residues before the CDR3 terminus; the germline J gene supplies the remainder. The chain links TRBV20-1 to TRBJ1-4, with a weak D call TRBD1 (5 bases). The length of the CDR3 is 15 residues. Germline CDR1 reads DFQATT; CDR2 reads SNEGSKA (reference sequence). Deletions cut 6 bases from V and 1 base from J, with 15 bases between. The DNA read from the CDR3 is TGCAGTGCCGGGGGGGGGAGGAGAACTAATGAAAAA. Translating it yields CSAGGGRRTNEK. The entire CDR3 protein is CSAGGGRRTNEKLFF.

For this clone: The read ends 3 residues before the CDR3 terminus; that terminus is restored from the germline J gene. This chain connects TRBV30 to TRBJ1-2; D is ambiguous. Germline CDR1 is GTSNPN and CDR2 is SVGIG (reference sequence). Trimming cost V 4 bases and J 4 bases, with 7 bases left between them. This CDR3 comprises 11 residues. CDR3 residues: CAWKSGYGYTF. CDR3 DNA (partial): TGTGCCTGGAAGTCAGGCTATGGC.

Points on this clone: The observed sequence ends 3 residues before the CDR3 terminus, with the missing tail filled in from the germline J gene. The chain links TRBV9 to TRBJ2-7; D gene unclear. Trimming shortened V by 4 bases and J by 2 bases, and 16 bases separated the two germline ends. CDR3 length equals 15 residues. The V gene's germline CDR1 is SGDLS and CDR2 YYNGEE. The part of the CDR3 DNA that was read is TGTGCCAGCAGCACTCAGGCAGAGGCTACCTACGAG. This codes for CASSTQAEATYE. The entire CDR3 is CASSTQAEATYEQYF.

Worth noting for this clone: The DNA ends 3 residues before the CDR3 does, and the rest of the CDR3 is filled in from the germline J gene. The rearrangement links TRBV29-1 to TRBJ1-2, with 7 nucleotides matching TRBD1. V was pared by 5 bases and J by 3 bases, with 9 bases of the junction left unmatched. Germline CDR1 reads SQVTM; CDR2 reads ANQGSEA. CDR3 size: 14 residues. Here the CDR3 reads CSVIQTGSDYGYTF. The part of the CDR3 DNA that was read is TGCAGCGTTATACAGACAGGGTCGGACTATGGC.

Regarding this clone: The read falls 3 residues short of the CDR3 end, and the missing part is taken from the germline J gene. The rearrangement uses TRBV5-4 and TRBJ2-5; D gene uncertain. This CDR3 has 13 amino acids. V gave up 4 bases and J gave up 2 bases, with 9 bases separating them. Germline loops: CDR1 SGHNT, CDR2 YYREEE (reference sequence). CDR3 loop: CASSPGSQETQYF. CDR3 bases read: TGTGCCAGCAGCCCCGGTTCTCAAGAGACC.

Of note for this clone: With the read ending 3 residues before the CDR3 end, the germline J gene is used to fill in that end. This chain uses TRBV5-1 with TRBJ2-5, with 11 positions matching TRBD2. V lost 2 bases, J lost 1 base, and 1 base stayed unmatched. Germline CDR1 reads SGHRS; CDR2 reads YFSETQ. The CDR3 extends over 15 amino acids. Incomplete CDR3 DNA: TGCGCCAGCAGCTTCCTAGCGGGGGGCCAAGAGACC. Its protein is CASSFLAGGQET. The complete CDR3 sequence is CASSFLAGGQETQYF.

Points on this clone: The missing CDR3 end, 3 residues past where the read stops, is filled in from the germline J gene. The chain carries TRBV19 and TRBJ1-1, with a tentative D call TRBD1 (6 bases). Germline assignment: CDR1 LNHDA and CDR2 SQIVND (reference sequence). This CDR3 spans 14 amino acids. V gave up 5 bases and J gave up 6 bases, with 16 bases separating them. The CDR3 is CASSPHLQGAEAFF. Incomplete CDR3 DNA: TGTGCCAGTAGTCCCCATTTACAGGGCGCTGAA.

On this clone itself: The sequenced fragment ends 3 residues before the CDR3 boundary, so the rest is inferred from the germline J gene. The chain carries TRBV20-1 and TRBJ1-1; TRBD1 might be the D (5 bases). The CDR3 spans 14 residues. Germline CDR1 is DFQATT and CDR2 is SNEGSKA (reference sequence). V was clipped by 1 base and J by 1 base, with 10 bases between them. The sequenced part of the CDR3 DNA is TGCAGTGCTAGAGTTGGGGCAGCGAACACTGAA. This codes for CSARVGAANTE. The whole CDR3 protein is CSARVGAANTEAFF.

For this clone: Read data end 3 residues before the CDR3 end; the end is taken from the germline J gene. V gene TRBV29-1 combines with J gene TRBJ2-3, with D unclear. Germline V CDR1 and CDR2: SQVTM, ANQGSEA. CDR3 length equals 13 residues. Trimming took off 4 bases at V and 3 bases at J, with 11 bases between the two ends. Partial CDR3 DNA: TGCAGCGTTGTTGGTAGGGTAACAGATACG. Its translation is CSVVGRVTDT. From start to end, the CDR3 is CSVVGRVTDTQYF.

Concerning this clone itself: Read sequence stops 3 residues before the CDR3 end, and the germline J gene provides the missing end. Other DNA sequences from this sample encode an identical CDR3 as well. This sequence joins TRBV29-1 and TRBJ1-2; 7 nucleotides line up with TRBD1. The germline gives CDR1 SQVTM, CDR2 ANQGSEA. CDR3 size: 12 residues. The V gene end was trimmed by 8 bases and the J gene end by 4 bases; junction bases not matched to a gene: 7. The CDR3 DNA, read in part, is TGCAGCACGGGACAGACTCTCTATGGC. Translated, it gives CSTGQTLYG. The CDR3 reads in full as CSTGQTLYGYTF.

Points on this clone: The read gets to within 3 residues of the CDR3 end, and the germline J gene fills in the rest. V is TRBV7-9 and J is TRBJ2-3, with D possibly being TRBD1 (5 bases). From germline, CDR1 is SEHNR and CDR2 FQNEAQ (reference sequence). Deletions cut 5 bases from V and 3 bases from J, with 15 bases between. The CDR3 has 15 amino acids. Incomplete CDR3 DNA: TGTGCCAGCAGCGGCAGGGCGTTCTCGACAGATACG. This sequence encodes CASSGRAFSTDT. Given in full, the CDR3 is CASSGRAFSTDTQYF.

A remark on this clone: The read gets to within 3 residues of the CDR3 end, and the germline J gene fills in the rest. This rearrangement joins TRBV5-1 to TRBJ1-2; 7 nucleotides align to TRBD1. This CDR3 contains 13 residues. The germline CDR1 and CDR2 sequences are SGHRS and YFSETQ. The chain's CDR3 is CASSLGQGSGYTF. The covered CDR3 bases are TGCGCCAGCAGCTTGGGACAGGGAAGCGGC.

Regarding this clone: The DNA ends 3 residues before the CDR3 does, and the rest of the CDR3 is filled in from the germline J gene. This sequence joins TRBV12-3 or TRBV12-4 and TRBJ1-1; D unclear. There are 14 residues in the CDR3. Trimming left V 3 bases short and J 7 bases short, with 15 bases between. The CDR3 reads CASSFKAAAIEAFF. The covered CDR3 bases are TGTGCCAGCAGTTTTAAGGCGGCCGCCATTGAA.

As regards this clone: The read terminates 3 residues before the CDR3 end, so the remaining end is supplied by the germline J gene. This chain uses TRBV5-1 with TRBJ1-1; D not certain. CDR3 length equals 12 residues. Trimming cost V 8 bases and J 0 bases, with 8 bases left between them. CDR1 and CDR2 (germline): SGHRS, YFSETQ. CDR3 region: CARSPLNTEAFF. The sequenced CDR3 bases are TGCGCCAGGTCCCCTCTGAACACTGAA.

Of note for this clone: Coverage ceases 3 residues before the CDR3 finishes, and the germline J gene fills in the end. The J gene is TRBJ2-7, the V gene TRBV12-3 or TRBV12-4; D is ambiguous. Trimming cost V 2 bases and J 3 bases, with 2 bases left between them. The CDR3 sequence is 11 residues long. The CDR3 region is CASSLYYEQYF. The DNA read from the CDR3 is TGTGCCAGCAGTTTATACTACGAG.

A note on this clone: The CDR3 goes on 3 residues after the read ends, and that part is filled in from the germline J gene. The V and J genes are TRBV5-1 and TRBJ2-3, with 11 bases aligning to TRBD2. The germline gives CDR1 SGHRS, CDR2 YFSETQ. The CDR3 length is 16 residues. The trim removed 4 bases at V and 2 bases at J, leaving 6 bases unmatched. CDR3 DNA, as far as it was read: TGCGCCAGCAGCCCGTCGACTAGCGGGAACACAGATACG. Its protein is CASSPSTSGNTDT. Given in full, the CDR3 is CASSPSTSGNTDTQYF.

Concerning this clone: The junction departs from germline at one end; a sequencing error may be responsible. The read stops 3 residues short of the end of the CDR3; the missing end is completed from the germline J gene. The chain uses TRBV7-9 and TRBJ1-2; possible D gene TRBD1, 6 bases. This CDR3 has 12 amino acids. The germline CDR1 and CDR2 sequences are SEHNR and FQNEAQ (reference sequence). The CDR3 DNA, read in part, is TGTACCAGCAGCTCGGACAGCTATGGC. It is translated as CTSSSDSYG. The whole CDR3 protein is CTSSSDSYGYTF.

Remarks on this clone: The sequence runs out 3 residues before the end of the CDR3; the remainder is reconstructed from the germline J gene. The J gene is TRBJ2-7, the V gene TRBV6-2 or TRBV6-3; D may be TRBD2 (6 bases). Germline loops: CDR1 MNHEY, CDR2 SVGEGT. V dropped 5 bases and J dropped 2 bases, with 13 bases sitting between them. The CDR3 consists of 14 residues. CDR3 DNA, as far as it was read: TGTGCCAGCAGTCCCTTAGCGGAAGCCTACGAG. Protein sequence: CASSPLAEAYE. The whole CDR3 sequence reads CASSPLAEAYEQYF.

On this clone itself: The read is 3 residues too short to cover the CDR3 end, so that end is filled in from the germline J gene. The chain combines TRBV20-1 with TRBJ2-1; possibly TRBD1 for D (7 bases). The CDR3 runs to 15 residues. The germline CDR1 and CDR2 sequences are DFQATT and SNEGSKA (reference sequence). With 0 bases removed from V and 4 bases from J, the gap between germline ends came to 13 bases. This chain's CDR3 is CSARDSQGGYNEQFF. The part of the CDR3 DNA that was read is TGCAGTGCTAGAGATTCGCAGGGGGGTTACAATGAG.

A word on this clone: The CDR3 is cut off 3 residues early in the read; its end comes from the germline J gene. The chain combines TRBV9 with TRBJ2-1; 7 bases agree with TRBD1. Germline CDR1 SGDLS, CDR2 YYNGEE. V dropped 3 bases and J dropped 5; count of bases not matched to a gene: 8. The CDR3 has 15 residues. The covered CDR3 bases are TGTGCCAGCAGCGCCCTGACAGGGTGGAACAATGAG. Translated, it gives CASSALTGWNNE. The whole CDR3 region reads CASSALTGWNNEQFF.

Concerning this clone itself: The read stops 3 residues short of the end of the CDR3; the missing end is completed from the germline J gene. This chain joins TRBV20-1 and TRBJ2-3; 8 bases fit TRBD2. Germline CDR1 reads DFQATT; CDR2 reads SNEGSKA (reference sequence). CDR3 length: 13 amino acids. The CDR3 loop is CSASSTSEGTQYF. CDR3 bases read: TGCAGTGCTAGTTCGACTAGCGAGGGGACG.

Concerning this clone: The read falls 3 residues short of the CDR3 end, and the missing part is taken from the germline J gene. The chain links TRBV19 to TRBJ2-1; 9 bases fit TRBD2. Germline lookup yields CDR1 LNHDA and CDR2 SQIVND (reference sequence). The CDR3 consists of 15 residues. The J segment lost 4 bases and the V segment lost 4 bases, leaving 5 bases of the junction unmatched. This CDR3 reads CASSSVAGEYNEQFF. The DNA read from the CDR3 is TGTGCCAGTAGTAGCGTAGCGGGGGAATACAATGAG.

To note about this clone: The read ends 3 residues shy of where the CDR3 ends; the end is completed using the germline J gene. The chain is built from TRBV20-1 and TRBJ2-1, with a weak D call TRBD2 (6 bases). Germline V CDR1 and CDR2: DFQATT, SNEGSKA (reference sequence). V was trimmed by 1 base and J by 2 bases, leaving 18 bases between them. This CDR3 is built from 17 residues. CDR3 region: CSARGQGSGRTYNEQFF. CDR3 bases read: TGCAGTGCTAGAGGTCAAGGTAGCGGTCGTACCTACAATGAG.

The CDR3 loop reads CASSIHSSYNEQFF. CDR3 bases read: TGTGCCAGTAGTATCCACAGCTCCTACAATGAG. The chain uses TRBV19 and TRBJ2-1; D unresolved. The read ends 3 residues early relative to the CDR3; the germline J gene fills the gap. V was cut by 3 bases and J by 0 bases, with 6 bases left in between. There are 14 residues in the CDR3. From germline, CDR1 is LNHDA and CDR2 SQIVND (reference sequence).